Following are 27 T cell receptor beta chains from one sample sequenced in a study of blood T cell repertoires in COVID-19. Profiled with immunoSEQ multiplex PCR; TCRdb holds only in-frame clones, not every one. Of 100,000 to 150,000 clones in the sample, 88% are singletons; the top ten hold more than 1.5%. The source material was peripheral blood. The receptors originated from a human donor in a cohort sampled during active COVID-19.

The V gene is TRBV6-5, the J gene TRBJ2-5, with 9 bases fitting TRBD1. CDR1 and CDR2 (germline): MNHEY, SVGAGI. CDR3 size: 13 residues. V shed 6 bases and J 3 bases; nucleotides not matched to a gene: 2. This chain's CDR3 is CASSRDREETQYF. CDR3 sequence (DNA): TGTGCCAGCAGCAGGGACAGGGAAGAGACCCAGTACTTC.

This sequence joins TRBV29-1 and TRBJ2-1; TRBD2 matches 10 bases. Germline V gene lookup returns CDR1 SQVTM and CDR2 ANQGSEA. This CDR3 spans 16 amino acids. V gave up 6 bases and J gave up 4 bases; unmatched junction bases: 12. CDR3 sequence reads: CSVAVAGTSVYNEQFF. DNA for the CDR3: TGCAGCGTCGCAGTTGCAGGGACTAGCGTGTACAATGAGCAGTTCTTC.

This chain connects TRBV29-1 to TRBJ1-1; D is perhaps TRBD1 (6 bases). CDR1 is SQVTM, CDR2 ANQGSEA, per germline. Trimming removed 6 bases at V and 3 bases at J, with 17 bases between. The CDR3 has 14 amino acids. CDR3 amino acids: CSVSYRVRDTEAFF. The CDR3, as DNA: TGCAGCGTCAGCTACAGGGTCAGGGACACTGAAGCTTTCTTT.

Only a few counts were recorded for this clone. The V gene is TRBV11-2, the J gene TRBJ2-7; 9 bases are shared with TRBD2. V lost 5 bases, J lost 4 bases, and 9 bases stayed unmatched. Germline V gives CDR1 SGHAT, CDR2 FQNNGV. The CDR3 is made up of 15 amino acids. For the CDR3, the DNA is TGTGCCAGCAGCCTCTTGGGCGGGAGGGGATACGAGCAGTACTTC. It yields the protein CASSLLGGRGYEQYF.

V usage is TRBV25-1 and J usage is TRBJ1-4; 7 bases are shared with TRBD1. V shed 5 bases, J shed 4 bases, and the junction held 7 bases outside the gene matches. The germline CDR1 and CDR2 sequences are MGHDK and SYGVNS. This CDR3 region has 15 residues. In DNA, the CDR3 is TGTGCCAGCAGTATCGCGACAGGGCGTAATGAAAAACTGTTTTTT. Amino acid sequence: CASSIATGRNEKLFF. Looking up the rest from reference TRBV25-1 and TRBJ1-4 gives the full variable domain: EADIYQTPRYLVIGTGKKITLECSQTMGHDKMYWYQQDPGMELHLIHYSYGVNSTEKGDLSSESTVSRIRTEHFPLTLESARPSHTSQYLCASSIATGRNEKLFFGSGTQLSVL.

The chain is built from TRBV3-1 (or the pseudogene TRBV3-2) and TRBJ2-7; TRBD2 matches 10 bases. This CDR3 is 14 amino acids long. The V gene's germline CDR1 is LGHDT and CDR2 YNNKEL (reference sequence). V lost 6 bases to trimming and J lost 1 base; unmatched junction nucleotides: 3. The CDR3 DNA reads TGTGCCAGCAGTAAGGGACTAGCGTCCTACGAGCAGTACTTC. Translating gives CASSKGLASYEQYF.

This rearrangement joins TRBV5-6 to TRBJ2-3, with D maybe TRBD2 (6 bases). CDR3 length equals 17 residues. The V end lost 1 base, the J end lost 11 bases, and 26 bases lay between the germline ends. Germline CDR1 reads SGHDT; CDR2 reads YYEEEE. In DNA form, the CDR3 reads TGTGCCAGCAGCTTGAAGGAGGGCGGTCCCGCGCGGTGGGGGCAGTATTTT. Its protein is CASSLKEGGPARWGQYF.

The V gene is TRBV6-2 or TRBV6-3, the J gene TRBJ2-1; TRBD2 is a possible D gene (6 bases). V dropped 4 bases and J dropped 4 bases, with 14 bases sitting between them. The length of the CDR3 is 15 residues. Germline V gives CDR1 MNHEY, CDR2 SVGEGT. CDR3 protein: CASSFTGTPYNEQFF. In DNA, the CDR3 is TGTGCCAGCAGTTTTACCGGGACTCCATACAATGAGCAGTTCTTC.

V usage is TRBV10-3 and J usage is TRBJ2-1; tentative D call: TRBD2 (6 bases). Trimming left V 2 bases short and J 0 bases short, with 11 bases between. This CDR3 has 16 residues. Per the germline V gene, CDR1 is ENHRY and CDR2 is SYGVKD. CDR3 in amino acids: CAISEPRGSSYNEQFF. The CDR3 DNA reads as TGTGCCATCAGTGAGCCTCGGGGGAGCTCCTACAATGAGCAGTTCTTC.

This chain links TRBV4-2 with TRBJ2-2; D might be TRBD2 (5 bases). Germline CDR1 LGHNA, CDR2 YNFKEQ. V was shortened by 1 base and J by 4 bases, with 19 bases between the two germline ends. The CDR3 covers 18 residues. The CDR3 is CASSQGPLLGSGTGELFF. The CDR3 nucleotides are TGTGCCAGCAGCCAAGGGCCCCTCTTAGGAAGCGGCACCGGGGAGCTGTTTTTT.

Written as DNA, the CDR3 is TGTGCCAGCAGTTTCAGGGTGGGGGGAACTGAAGCTTTCTTT. It encodes CASSFRVGGTEAFF. The J gene is TRBJ1-1, the V gene TRBV6-5, with D possibly TRBD1 on 5 matching bases. The germline V gene has CDR1 MNHEY and CDR2 SVGAGI. There are 14 residues in the CDR3. V shed 4 bases and J shed 5 bases, with 14 bases lying between them.

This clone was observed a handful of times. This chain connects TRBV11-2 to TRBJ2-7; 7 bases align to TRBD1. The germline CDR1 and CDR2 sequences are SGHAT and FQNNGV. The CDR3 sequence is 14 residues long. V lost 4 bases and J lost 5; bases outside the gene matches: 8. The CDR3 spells CASSSQTGSDEQYF. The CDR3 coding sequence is TGTGCCAGCAGCTCCCAGACAGGGTCGGACGAGCAGTACTTC.

For the CDR3, the DNA is TGTGCCTGGAGTATCAGGGGAACTGAAGCTTTCTTT. Translated: CAWSIRGTEAFF. The chain joins TRBV30 to TRBJ1-1; tentative D call: TRBD1 (6 bases). V was trimmed by 2 bases and J by 5 bases, leaving 9 bases between them. Germline V gene data show CDR1 as GTSNPN and CDR2 as SVGIG (reference sequence). The CDR3 covers 12 residues.

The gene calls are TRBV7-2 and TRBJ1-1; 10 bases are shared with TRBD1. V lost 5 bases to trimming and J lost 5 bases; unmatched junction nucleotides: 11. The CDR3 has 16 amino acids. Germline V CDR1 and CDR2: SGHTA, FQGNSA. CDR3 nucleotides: TGTGCCAGCAGCCGCAGACAGGGGGCGGATCGGACTGAAGCTTTCTTT. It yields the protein CASSRRQGADRTEAFF.

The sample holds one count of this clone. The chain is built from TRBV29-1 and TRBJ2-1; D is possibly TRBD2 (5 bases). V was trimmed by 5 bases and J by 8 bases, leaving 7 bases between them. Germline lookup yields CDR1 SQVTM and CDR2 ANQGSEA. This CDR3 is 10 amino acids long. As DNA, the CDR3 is TGCAGCGTTCCGGGGTATGAGCAGTTCTTC. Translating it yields CSVPGYEQFF.

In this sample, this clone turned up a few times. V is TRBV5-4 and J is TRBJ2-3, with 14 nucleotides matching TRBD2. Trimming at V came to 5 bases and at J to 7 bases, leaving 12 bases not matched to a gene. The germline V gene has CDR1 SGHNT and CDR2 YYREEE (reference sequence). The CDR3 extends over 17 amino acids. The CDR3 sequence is CASSSEGGLAGVHTQYF. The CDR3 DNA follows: TGTGCCAGCAGTTCGGAGGGGGGACTAGCGGGAGTACATACGCAGTATTTT.

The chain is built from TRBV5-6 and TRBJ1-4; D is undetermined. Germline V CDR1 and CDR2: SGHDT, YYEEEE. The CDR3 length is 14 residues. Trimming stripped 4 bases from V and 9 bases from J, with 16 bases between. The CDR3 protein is CASSNRVPRKKLFF. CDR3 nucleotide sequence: TGTGCCAGCAGCAACCGGGTCCCAAGGAAAAAACTGTTTTTT.

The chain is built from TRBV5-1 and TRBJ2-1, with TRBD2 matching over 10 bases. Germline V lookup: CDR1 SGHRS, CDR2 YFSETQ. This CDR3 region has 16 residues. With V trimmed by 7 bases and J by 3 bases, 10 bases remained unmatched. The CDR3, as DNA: TGCGCCAGCTCCGTGCCTCTAGCGGGAGTCTACAATGAGCAGTTCTTC. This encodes CASSVPLAGVYNEQFF.

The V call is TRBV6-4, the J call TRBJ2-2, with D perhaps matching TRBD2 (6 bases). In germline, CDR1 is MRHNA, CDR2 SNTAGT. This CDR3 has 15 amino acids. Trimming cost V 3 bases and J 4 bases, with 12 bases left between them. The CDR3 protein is CASSDRGGGTGELFF. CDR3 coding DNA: TGTGCCAGCAGTGATAGGGGAGGAGGCACCGGGGAGCTGTTTTTT.

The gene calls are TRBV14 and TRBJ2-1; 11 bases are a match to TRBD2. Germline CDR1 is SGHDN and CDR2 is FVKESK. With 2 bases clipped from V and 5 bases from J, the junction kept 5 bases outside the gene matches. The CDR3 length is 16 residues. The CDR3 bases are TGTGCCAGCAGCCAATATAGCGGGAGGGCCGACAATGAGCAGTTCTTC. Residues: CASSQYSGRADNEQFF.

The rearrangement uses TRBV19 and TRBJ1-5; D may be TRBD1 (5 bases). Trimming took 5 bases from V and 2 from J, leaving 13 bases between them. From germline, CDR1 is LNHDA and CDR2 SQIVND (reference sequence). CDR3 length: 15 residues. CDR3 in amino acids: CASSRTDSGNQPQHF. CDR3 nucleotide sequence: TGTGCCAGTAGTCGAACCGACAGCGGCAATCAGCCCCAGCATTTT.

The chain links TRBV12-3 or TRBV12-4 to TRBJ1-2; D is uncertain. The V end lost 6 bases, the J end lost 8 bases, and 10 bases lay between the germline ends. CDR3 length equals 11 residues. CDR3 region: CASRSLGGYTF. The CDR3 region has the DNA TGTGCCAGCAGGTCGCTAGGAGGCTACACCTTC.

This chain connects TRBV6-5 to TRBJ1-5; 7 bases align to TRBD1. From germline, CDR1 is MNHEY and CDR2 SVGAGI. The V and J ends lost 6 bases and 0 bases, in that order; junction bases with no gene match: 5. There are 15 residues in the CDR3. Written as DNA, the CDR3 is TGTGCCAGCAGGGGACAGTCTGATAGCAATCAGCCCCAGCATTTT. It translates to CASRGQSDSNQPQHF.

The CDR3 spells CASSLSLSNQGRTSTDTQYF. In DNA form, the CDR3 reads TGTGCCAGCAGCTTAAGTTTGAGCAATCAGGGCAGGACCTCCACAGATACGCAGTATTTT. The J gene is TRBJ2-3, the V gene TRBV7-6; D is possibly TRBD1 (5 bases). From germline, CDR1 is SGHVS and CDR2 FNYEAQ. The V gene lost 2 bases and the J gene lost 2 bases, with 26 bases spanning the gap. This CDR3 has 20 amino acids.

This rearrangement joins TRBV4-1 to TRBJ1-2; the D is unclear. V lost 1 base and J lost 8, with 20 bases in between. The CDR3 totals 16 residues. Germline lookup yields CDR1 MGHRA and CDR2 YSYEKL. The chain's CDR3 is CASSQVARESPQGYTF. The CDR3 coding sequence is TGCGCCAGCAGCCAAGTCGCGAGGGAGAGCCCTCAGGGCTACACCTTC.

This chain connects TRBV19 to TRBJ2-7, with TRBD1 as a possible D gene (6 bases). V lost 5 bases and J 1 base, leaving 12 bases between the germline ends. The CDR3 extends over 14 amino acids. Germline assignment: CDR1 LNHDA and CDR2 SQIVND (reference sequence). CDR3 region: CASSRQVTSYEQYF. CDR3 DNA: TGTGCCAGTAGTCGACAGGTAACGTCCTACGAGCAGTACTTC.

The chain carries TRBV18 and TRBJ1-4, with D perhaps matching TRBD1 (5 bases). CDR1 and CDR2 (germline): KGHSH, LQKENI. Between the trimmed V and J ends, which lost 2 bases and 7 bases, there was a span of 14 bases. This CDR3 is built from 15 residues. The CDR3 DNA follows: TGTGCCAGCTCACCAGAGACAGAACATCTTGAAAAACTGTTTTTT. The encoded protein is CASSPETEHLEKLFF. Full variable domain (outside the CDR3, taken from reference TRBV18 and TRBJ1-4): NAGVMQNPRHLVRRRGQEARLRCSPMKGHSHVYWYRQLPEEGLKFMVYLQKENIIDESGMPKERFSAEFPKEGPSILRIQQVVRGDSAAYFCASSPETEHLEKLFFGSGTQLSVL.